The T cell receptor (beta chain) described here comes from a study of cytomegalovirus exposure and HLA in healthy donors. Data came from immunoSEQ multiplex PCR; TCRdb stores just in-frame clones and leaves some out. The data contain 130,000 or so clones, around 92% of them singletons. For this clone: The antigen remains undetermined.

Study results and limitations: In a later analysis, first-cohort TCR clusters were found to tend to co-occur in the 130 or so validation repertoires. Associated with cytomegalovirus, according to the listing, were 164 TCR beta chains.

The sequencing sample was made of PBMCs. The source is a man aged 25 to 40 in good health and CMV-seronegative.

The CDR3 loop reads CASRTLNTEAFF. The CDR3 nucleotides are TGTGCCAGCAGGACACTGAACACTGAAGCTTTCTTT. The V gene is TRBV6-1, the J gene TRBJ1-1; D is uncertain. Trimming shortened V by 6 bases and J by 0 bases, and 5 bases separated the two germline ends. Germline V lookup: CDR1 MNHNS, CDR2 SASEGT. This CDR3 spans 12 amino acids.